This TCR beta chain was found in a study of vaccination and CD4 T cells after COVID-19. Study at large: The makeup of the convalescents was six males and four females, two of them Hispanic. Median time from COVID diagnosis to post-COVID sampling was roughly 13 weeks (35 to 161). Researchers treated cells with overlapping spike peptides taken from SARS-CoV-2, HCoV-NL63, HCoV-OC43 and HCoV-229E.

Treatment reported: roughly 11-day PBMC culture with coronavirus spike peptide pools or control peptides (ViraFEST assay). This clonotype was seen more than once but under ten times. Its antigen is unidentified. Germline V CDR1 and CDR2: LNHDA, SQIVND (reference sequence). Trimming cost V 10 bases and J 0 bases, with 13 bases left between them. The CDR3 length is 14 residues. An Oncomine TCR Beta short-read assay was used to sequence the DNA from cultured CD4+ T cells. Genomic DNA from cultured CD4+ T cells was extracted. TCRdb analysed the PCR reads with MiXCR anew, one entry per CDR3 protein. Of about 26,000 distinct CDR3 sequences listed, 64% are singletons.

The V call is TRBV19, the J call TRBJ1-5, with no clear D. Sequenced material: CD4+ T cells from blood, cultured in vitro. This TCR was recovered from a human donor who had recovered from COVID-19. This CDR3 reads CATDDTYSNQPQHF. CDR3 bases: TGTGCCACCGACGACACTTATAGCAATCAGCCCCAGCATTTT.